The clone carrying this T cell receptor (beta chain) was detected only a few times. Germline loops: CDR1 LNHDA, CDR2 SQIVND (reference sequence). V dropped 4 bases and J dropped 7 bases, with 14 bases sitting between them. The CDR3 has 14 residues. The sample belongs to a study of CD8+CD57+ T cells in acquired aplastic anemia. Genomic DNA acted as the template from which TCR beta VDJ combination and CDR3 sequence profiling were carried out. TCRdb processed the reads anew with MiXCR; each CDR3 protein has one entry. The repertoire holds 200,000 or so distinct CDR3 sequences, with under 70% as singletons.

This TCR came from a human donor with severe aplastic anemia or a healthy control (not recorded which). The sequenced sample was sorted CD4+, CD8+, or CD8+CD57+ T cells (not recorded which) from PBMCs. The chain recombines TRBV19 with TRBJ2-1, with D possibly matching TRBD2 (5 bases). The CDR3: CASSKGGEVNEQFF. The CDR3, as DNA: TGTGCCAGTAGTAAAGGAGGCGAAGTGAATGAGCAGTTCTTC.